This TCR beta chain derives from a study of molecular identifiers for immune sequencing clone quantification. Naive CD8 libraries were made from about 21,000 to 970,000 sorted cells, and they used 10%, 30% or 50% RNA. This clonotype came up many times. TCRdb processed the PCR reads anew with MiXCR; each CDR3 protein has one entry. Here the sample spans approximately 680,000 distinct CDR3 sequences, 25% being singletons. The CDR3 contains 14 residues. The junction had 9 bases not matched to a gene; V was cut back by 6 bases and J by 7 bases. This sequence originates from a human donor in good health. Some libraries in this study had Jurkat cell RNA spiked in. The rearrangement links TRBV12-3 or TRBV12-4 to TRBJ2-3, with TRBD2 matching 8 bases. The specimen sequenced was naive CD8+ T cells from blood, with Jurkat cell RNA spiked in. Regarding subset: FACS-sorted CD8+CD4-CCR7+CD45RA+ naive T cells. This chain's CDR3 is CASSPGGGRHTQYF. DNA for the CDR3: TGTGCCAGCAGCCCCGGGGGGGGCAGACATACGCAGTATTTT.